Presented here are 27 T cell receptor beta chains from one specimen sequenced in a study of tumor-infiltrating lymphocytes in localized non-small cell lung cancer. The method was immunoSEQ multiplex PCR; TCRdb's version includes in-frame clones alone and lacks a portion of them. Seen here are fewer than 8,000 clones, 74% observed once, and the top ten hold roughly 8.7%. The sequenced material came from uninvolved lung tissue not adjacent to the tumor. The receptors were gathered from a human donor with non-small cell lung cancer.

The chain links TRBV7-8 to TRBJ1-5; no firm D call. Trimming took 1 base from V and 0 from J, leaving 4 bases between them. CDR1 SGHVS and CDR2 FQNEAQ come from the germline V gene. The CDR3 is 14 residues long. CDR3 coding DNA: TGTGCCAGCAGCTTAGTGGTTAGCAATCAGCCCCAGCATTTT. Residues: CASSLVVSNQPQHF.

This chain connects TRBV4-3 to TRBJ1-5; D is possibly TRBD1 (6 bases). The germline V and J ends were trimmed by 0 bases and 0 bases, with 12 bases remaining between them. CDR1 is LGHNA, CDR2 YSLEER, per germline. This CDR3 region has 17 residues. The CDR3 sequence is CASSQEWDIYSNQPQHF. The DNA for the CDR3 is TGCGCCAGCAGCCAAGAGTGGGACATTTATAGCAATCAGCCCCAGCATTTT.

The genes are TRBV29-1 and TRBJ2-7; D may match TRBD1 or TRBD2 (7 bases each). The ends were cut back, 6 bases at V and 0 bases at J, with 15 bases in the middle. In germline, CDR1 is SQVTM, CDR2 ANQGSEA. This CDR3 has 14 amino acids. CDR3 sequence reads: CSVREGASSYEQYF. CDR3 DNA sequence: TGCAGCGTGAGGGAGGGGGCCAGCTCCTACGAGCAGTACTTC.

The gene calls are TRBV7-2 and TRBJ2-1; D not resolved. V was cut by 7 bases and J by 4 bases, with 14 bases left in between. Germline V lookup: CDR1 SGHTA, CDR2 FQGNSA. The CDR3 spans 14 residues. CDR3 in DNA: TGTGCCAGCACCTCCTACCCCCGGTACAATGAGCAGTTCTTC. Residues: CASTSYPRYNEQFF.

This clone has a single count. The chain combines TRBV30 with TRBJ2-1, with 8 bases fitting TRBD2. This CDR3 spans 15 amino acids. Unmatched junction bases numbered 11, after V lost 0 bases and J lost 10 bases. CDR1 GTSNPN and CDR2 SVGIG come from the germline V gene (reference sequence). CDR3 coding DNA: TGTGCCTGGAGTGTACGGGGACTAGGGTTTCGAGAGCAGTTCTTC. Protein: CAWSVRGLGFREQFF.

This chain links TRBV5-1 with TRBJ2-4; 10 bases agree with TRBD1. J gave up 0 bases and V 6 bases, and 15 bases lay outside the gene matches. CDR1 and CDR2 from the germline V gene are SGHRS and YFSETQ. CDR3 length equals 19 residues. The CDR3 region is CASTESLGDRGRAKNIQYF. CDR3 bases: TGCGCCAGCACAGAATCGTTAGGGGACAGGGGAAGAGCCAAAAACATTCAGTACTTC.

This clone has more than one count but fewer than ten. The genes are TRBV11-3 and TRBJ1-3; 7 bases fit TRBD1. Germline assignment: CDR1 SGHNT and CDR2 YENEEA. The V gene end was trimmed by 3 bases and the J gene end by 0 bases; junction bases not matched to a gene: 2. The CDR3 runs 15 residues. The CDR3 DNA is TGTGCCAGCAGCTTTCGGGACAGCTCTGGAAACACCATATATTTT. Translation: CASSFRDSSGNTIYF.

The V call is TRBV7-2, the J call TRBJ1-2; unclear D gene. Germline CDR1 SGHTA, CDR2 FQGNSA. With 1 base removed from V and 6 bases from J, the gap between germline ends came to 9 bases. The CDR3 totals 13 residues. In DNA, the CDR3 is TGTGCCAGCAGCTTAGGAGGGTGGGATGGCTACACCTTC. Its protein is CASSLGGWDGYTF.

The chain recombines TRBV6-6 with TRBJ1-2; 8 bases agree with TRBD1. This CDR3 is built from 15 residues. The V and J ends lost 8 bases and 2 bases, in that order; junction bases with no gene match: 10. Germline-derived CDR1 and CDR2 are MNHNY and SVGAGI (reference sequence). This chain's CDR3 is CASLPGQGGNYGYTF. For the CDR3, the DNA is TGTGCCAGCTTACCCGGACAGGGAGGGAACTATGGCTACACCTTC.

The chain uses TRBV11-3 and TRBJ2-1; a weak D match, TRBD1 (5 bases). The germline V gene encodes CDR1 SGHNT and CDR2 YENEEA. CDR3 length: 14 amino acids. V gave up 4 bases and J gave up 4 bases, with 11 bases separating them. The CDR3 region has the DNA TGTGCCAGCAGCTCGTTCGACAGATACAATGAGCAGTTCTTC. It translates to CASSSFDRYNEQFF.

The J gene is TRBJ2-1, the V gene TRBV30; D unclear. The CDR3 contains 14 residues. V was clipped by 0 bases and J by 3 bases, with 9 bases between them. CDR1 is GTSNPN, CDR2 SVGIG, per germline (reference sequence). The CDR3 spells CAWSVVDIYNEQFF. The CDR3 coding sequence is TGTGCCTGGAGTGTAGTGGATATCTACAATGAGCAGTTCTTC.

This chain uses TRBV5-6 with TRBJ2-7; 9 bases line up with TRBD2. The CDR3 runs 15 residues. Germline V gene lookup returns CDR1 SGHDT and CDR2 YYEEEE. V gave up 4 bases and J gave up 6 bases; unmatched junction bases: 11. The CDR3 DNA reads as TGTGCCAGCAGCACCCTGGCTCTAGCGGGATCCGAGCAGTACTTC. Protein product: CASSTLALAGSEQYF. The full variable domain, with the rest looked up from reference TRBV5-6 and TRBJ2-7, is DAGVTQSPTHLIKTRGQQVTLRCSPKSGHDTVSWYQQALGQGPQFIFQYYEEEERQRGNFPDRFSGHQFPNYSSELNVNALLLGDSALYLCASSTLALAGSEQYFGPGTRLTVT.

The chain recombines TRBV11-2 with TRBJ1-2; D call uncertain. V lost 4 bases to trimming and J lost 1 base, with 10 bases between them. CDR3 length: 14 amino acids. Looked up from germline, CDR1 is SGHAT and CDR2 is FQNNGV. CDR3: CASSSIGFNYGYTF. DNA for the CDR3: TGTGCCAGCAGCTCTATCGGGTTTAACTATGGCTACACCTTC. Together with reference TRBV11-2 and TRBJ1-2, the CDR3 gives the full variable domain: EAGVAQSPRYKIIEKRQSVAFWCNPISGHATLYWYQQILGQGPKLLIQFQNNGVVDDSQLPKDRFSAERLKGVDSTLKIQPAKLEDSAVYLCASSSIGFNYGYTFGSGTRLTVV.

This sequence joins TRBV5-5 and TRBJ2-5; 11 bases are shared with TRBD2. Germline assignment: CDR1 SGHKS and CDR2 YYEKEE (reference sequence). V was clipped by 3 bases and J by 2 bases; unmatched bases: 12. The CDR3 runs 18 residues. CDR3 sequence: CASSSWVTSGIKQETQYF. CDR3 nucleotide sequence: TGTGCCAGCAGCTCCTGGGTGACTAGCGGGATAAAACAAGAGACCCAGTACTTC.

The chain's CDR3 is CASRLQAQGTAGYGYTF. The CDR3, as DNA: TGTGCCAGTAGACTGCAAGCACAGGGGACCGCTGGCTATGGCTACACCTTC. The J gene is TRBJ1-2, the V gene TRBV19; 7 nucleotides match TRBD1. Unmatched junction bases numbered 17, after V lost 6 bases and J lost 4 bases. Germline values: CDR1 LNHDA, CDR2 SQIVND (reference sequence). CDR3 length equals 17 residues. The variable domain in full, with the rest retrieved from reference TRBV19 and TRBJ1-2, is DGGITQSPKYLFRKEGQNVTLSCEQNLNHDAMYWYRQDPGQGLRLIYYSQIVNDFQKGDIAEGYSVSREKKESFPLTVTSAQKNPTAFYLCASRLQAQGTAGYGYTFGSGTRLTVV.

The chain joins TRBV7-3 to TRBJ1-1; no clear D gene. Per germline, CDR1 SGHTA and CDR2 FQGTGA. The CDR3 is 14 amino acids. Trimming removed 2 bases from V and 1 base from J, with 8 bases in between. Here the CDR3 reads CASSLSAGNTEAFF. The CDR3 bases are TGTGCCAGCAGCTTATCGGCAGGGAACACTGAAGCTTTCTTT.

The chain carries TRBV30 and TRBJ2-7, with 7 bases that match TRBD1. Per the germline V gene, CDR1 is GTSNPN and CDR2 is SVGIG (reference sequence). Trimming removed 5 bases from V and 4 bases from J; junction bases left unmatched: 5. The CDR3 sequence is 12 residues long. In DNA, the CDR3 is TGTGCCTGGCAGGGGGATATATACGAGCAGTACTTC. It translates to CAWQGDIYEQYF.

J is TRBJ1-5 and V is TRBV19, with D tentatively TRBD1 (5 bases). CDR1 and CDR2 from the germline V gene are LNHDA and SQIVND (reference sequence). V shed 3 bases and J shed 3 bases, with 9 bases lying between them. The CDR3 runs 14 residues. The CDR3 here is CASSMGGVNQPQHF. In DNA, the CDR3 is TGTGCCAGTAGTATGGGAGGGGTCAATCAGCCCCAGCATTTT.

V is TRBV7-9 and J is TRBJ2-5; D gene uncertain. This CDR3 has 12 amino acids. The V gene lost 1 base and the J gene lost 4 bases, with 4 bases spanning the gap. Germline V lookup: CDR1 SEHNR, CDR2 FQNEAQ (reference sequence). The CDR3 loop is CASSLGPETQYF. CDR3 sequence (DNA): TGTGCCAGCAGCTTAGGACCAGAGACCCAGTACTTC. Drawing the rest from reference TRBV7-9 and TRBJ2-5, the complete variable domain is DTGVSQNPRHKITKRGQNVTFRCDPISEHNRLYWYRQTLGQGPEFLTYFQNEAQLEKSRLLSDRFSAERPKGSFSTLEIQRTEQGDSAMYLCASSLGPETQYFGPGTRLLVL.

The rearrangement joins TRBV5-1 to TRBJ1-2; TRBD1 agrees at 8 bases. The J segment lost 7 bases and the V segment lost 4 bases, leaving 6 bases of the junction unmatched. This CDR3 comprises 13 residues. Germline V gives CDR1 SGHRS, CDR2 YFSETQ. CDR3 sequence: CASSPTGVGGYTF. The CDR3 DNA reads TGCGCCAGCAGCCCGACAGGGGTTGGTGGCTACACCTTC.

This clone was observed a few times. The chain employs TRBV4-3 and TRBJ1-5, with TRBD1 as a possible D gene (5 bases). The ends were cut back, 1 base at V and 2 bases at J, with 9 bases in the middle. Germline V gives CDR1 LGHNA, CDR2 YSLEER. This CDR3 has 15 residues. The CDR3 coding sequence is TGCGCCAGCAGCCAAGTGTTCAGGGGCAATCAGCCCCAGCATTTT. This translates into CASSQVFRGNQPQHF.

V and J are TRBV5-4 and TRBJ2-4; the D gene is possibly TRBD2 (6 bases). V lost 3 bases and J lost 8, with 15 bases in between. This CDR3 region has 14 residues. Germline values: CDR1 SGHNT, CDR2 YYREEE (reference sequence). CDR3 sequence (DNA): TGTGCCAGCAGCTCGTGGGCCGAGCGGGACATTCAGTACTTC. Residues: CASSSWAERDIQYF.

A single count supports this clone. The chain combines TRBV11-3 with TRBJ2-5, with unresolved D. CDR1 is SGHNT and CDR2 is YENEEA in the germline V gene. The CDR3 consists of 12 residues. V lost 5 bases and J 6 bases, leaving 10 bases between the germline ends. The CDR3 nucleotides read TGTGCCAGCAGCCGCCTACCACAGACCCAGTACTTC. Encoded protein: CASSRLPQTQYF.

The rearrangement uses TRBV9 and TRBJ2-7; no clear D. The germline CDR1 and CDR2 sequences are SGDLS and YYNGEE. The CDR3 is 14 residues long. The V gene lost 0 bases and the J gene lost 2 bases, with 9 bases spanning the gap. CDR3 bases: TGTGCCAGCAGCGTAGGGGTCATGGCCTACGAGCAGTACTTC. Translation gives CASSVGVMAYEQYF.

The chain joins TRBV29-1 to TRBJ1-2; no definite D call. Germline V gene lookup returns CDR1 SQVTM and CDR2 ANQGSEA. V was trimmed by 6 bases and J by 1 base, leaving 9 bases between them. The CDR3 is made up of 12 amino acids. The chain's CDR3 is CSVQADNYGYTF. The CDR3 bases are TGCAGCGTCCAGGCCGATAACTATGGCTACACCTTC.

This chain connects TRBV6-1 to TRBJ1-2, with no clear D. Germline assignment: CDR1 MNHNS and CDR2 SASEGT. Deletions cut 11 bases from V and 2 bases from J, with 15 bases between. This CDR3 has 13 residues. CDR3 DNA sequence: TGTGCCGGTGGGAGTCAGGACAACTATGGCTACACCTTC. Residues: CAGGSQDNYGYTF.

This chain joins TRBV11-2 and TRBJ2-1; tentative D call: TRBD1 (5 bases). V gave up 5 bases and J gave up 5 bases, with 22 bases separating them. CDR1 SGHAT and CDR2 FQNNGV come from the germline V gene. CDR3 length: 17 residues. The CDR3 spells CASSRTRPGLGDNEQFF. The CDR3 DNA reads TGTGCCAGCAGCAGAACGAGACCGGGTTTAGGGGACAATGAGCAGTTCTTC.